This paragraph covers one T cell receptor (beta chain) sequence. This sample is drawn from a study of blood T cell repertoires in COVID-19. In the study overall: Sites in the United States, Italy and Spain provided acute and convalescent COVID-19 samples. PBMCs, B-cell-depleted T cells, or T cells provided the cDNA or gDNA that made up the material.

As handled by the study authors: Reference gene primer amplification gave nucleated cell count estimates. TCRdb's table, derived via immunoSEQ multiplex PCR, lists solely in-frame clones and lacks some. V, J and clone size were drawn from that table, and D and trimming were deduced from the DNA. The table lists 200,000 to 250,000 clones, roughly 80% of them singletons, with around 7.7% in the top ten. The clonotype originates from a woman in her seventies with acute or convalescent COVID-19. The sequenced sample consisted of peripheral blood.

The CDR3 coding sequence is TGTGCCAGCAGCTTACCTCTAGCGGGGGCGGAGGAGCAGTTCTTC. This translates into CASSLPLAGAEEQFF. This sequence joins TRBV7-2 and TRBJ2-1, with TRBD2 matching over 10 bases. This CDR3 comprises 15 residues. Germline V gives CDR1 SGHTA, CDR2 FQGNSA. Unmatched junction bases numbered 8, after V lost 2 bases and J lost 10 bases.